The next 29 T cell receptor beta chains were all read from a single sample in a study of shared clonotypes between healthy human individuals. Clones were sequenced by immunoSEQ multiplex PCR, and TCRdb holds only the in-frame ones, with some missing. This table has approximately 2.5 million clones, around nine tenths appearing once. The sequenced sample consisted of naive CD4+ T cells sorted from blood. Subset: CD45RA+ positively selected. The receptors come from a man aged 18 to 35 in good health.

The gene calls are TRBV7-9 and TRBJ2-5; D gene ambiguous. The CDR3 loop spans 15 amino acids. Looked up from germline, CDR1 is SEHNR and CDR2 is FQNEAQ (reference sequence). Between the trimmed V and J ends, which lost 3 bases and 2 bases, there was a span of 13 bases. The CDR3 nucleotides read TGTGCCAGCAGCTTTAATTTAGGGCTTCAAGAGACCCAGTACTTC. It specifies CASSFNLGLQETQYF.

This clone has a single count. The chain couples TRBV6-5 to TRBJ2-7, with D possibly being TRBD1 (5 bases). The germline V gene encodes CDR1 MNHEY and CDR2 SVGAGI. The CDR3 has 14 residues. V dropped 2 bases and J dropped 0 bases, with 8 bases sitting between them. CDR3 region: CASSYARDSYEQYF. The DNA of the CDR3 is TGTGCCAGCAGTTACGCCAGGGACTCCTACGAGCAGTACTTC.

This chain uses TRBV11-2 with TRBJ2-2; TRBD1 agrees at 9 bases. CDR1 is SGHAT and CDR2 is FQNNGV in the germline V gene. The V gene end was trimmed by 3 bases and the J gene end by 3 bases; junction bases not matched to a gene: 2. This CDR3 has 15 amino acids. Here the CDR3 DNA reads TGTGCCAGCAGCTTTGGGACAGGGTACACCGGGGAGCTGTTTTTT. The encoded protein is CASSFGTGYTGELFF.

The CDR3 is CASSQGVFNSYNEQFF. CDR3 nucleotides: TGCGCCAGCAGCCAAGGAGTCTTTAACTCCTACAATGAGCAGTTCTTC. This chain connects TRBV4-1 to TRBJ2-1; D not resolved. V lost 1 base to trimming and J lost 0 bases, with 10 bases between them. The CDR3 has 16 amino acids. CDR1 and CDR2 from the germline V gene are MGHRA and YSYEKL.

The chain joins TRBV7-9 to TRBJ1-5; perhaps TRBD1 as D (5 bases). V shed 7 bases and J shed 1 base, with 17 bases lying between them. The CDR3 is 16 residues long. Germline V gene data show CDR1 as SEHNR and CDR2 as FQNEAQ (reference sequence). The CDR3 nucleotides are TGTGCCAGCACGCACAGCGGGGGGAAGAGCAATCAGCCCCAGCATTTT. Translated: CASTHSGGKSNQPQHF.

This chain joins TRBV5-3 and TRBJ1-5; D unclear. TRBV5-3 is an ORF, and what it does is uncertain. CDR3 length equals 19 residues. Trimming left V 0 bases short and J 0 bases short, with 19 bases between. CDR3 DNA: TGTGCCAGAAGCTTGGCTCCGCAAGGGCTGACCCTTAGCAATCAGCCCCAGCATTTT. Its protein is CARSLAPQGLTLSNQPQHF.

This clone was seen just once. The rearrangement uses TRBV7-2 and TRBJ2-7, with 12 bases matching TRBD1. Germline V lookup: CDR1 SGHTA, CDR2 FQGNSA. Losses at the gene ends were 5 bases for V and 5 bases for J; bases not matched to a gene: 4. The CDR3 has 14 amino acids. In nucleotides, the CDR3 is TGTGCCAGCAGCGGGACAGGGGGCATCGACGAGCAGTACTTC. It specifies CASSGTGGIDEQYF. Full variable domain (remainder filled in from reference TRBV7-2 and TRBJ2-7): GAGVSQSPSNKVTEKGKDVELRCDPISGHTALYWYRQSLGQGLEFLIYFQGNSAPDKSGLPSDRFSAERTGGSVSTLTIQRTQQEDSAVYLCASSGTGGIDEQYFGPGTRLTVT.

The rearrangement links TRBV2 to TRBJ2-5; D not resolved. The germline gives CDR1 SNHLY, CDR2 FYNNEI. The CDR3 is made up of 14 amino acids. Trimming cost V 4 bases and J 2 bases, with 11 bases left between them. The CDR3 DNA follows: TGTGCCAGCAGTGCTCGGGTTTGGCAAGAGACCCAGTACTTC. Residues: CASSARVWQETQYF. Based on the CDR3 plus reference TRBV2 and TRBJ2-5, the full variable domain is EPEVTQTPSHQVTQMGQEVILRCVPISNHLYFYWYRQILGQKVEFLVSFYNNEISEKSEIFDDQFSVERPDGSNFTLKIRSTKLEDSAMYFCASSARVWQETQYFGPGTRLLVL.

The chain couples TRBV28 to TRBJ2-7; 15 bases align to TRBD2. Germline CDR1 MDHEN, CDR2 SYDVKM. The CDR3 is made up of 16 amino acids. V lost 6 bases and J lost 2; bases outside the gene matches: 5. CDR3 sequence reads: CASRPGLAGGTYEQYF. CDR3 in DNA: TGTGCCAGCAGACCGGGACTAGCGGGGGGAACCTACGAGCAGTACTTC.

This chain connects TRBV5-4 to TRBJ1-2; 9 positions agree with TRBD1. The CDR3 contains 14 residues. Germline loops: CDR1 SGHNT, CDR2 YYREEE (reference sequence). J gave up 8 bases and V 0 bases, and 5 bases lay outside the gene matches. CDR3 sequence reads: CASSLGQGVGGYTF. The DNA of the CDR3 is TGTGCCAGCAGCTTGGGACAGGGGGTTGGCGGCTACACCTTC.

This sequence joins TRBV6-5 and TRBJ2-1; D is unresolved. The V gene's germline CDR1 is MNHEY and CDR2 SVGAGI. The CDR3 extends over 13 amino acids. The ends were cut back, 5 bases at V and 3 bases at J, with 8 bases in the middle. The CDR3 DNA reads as TGTGCCAGCAGTCGGGCTATCTACAATGAGCAGTTCTTC. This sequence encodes CASSRAIYNEQFF.

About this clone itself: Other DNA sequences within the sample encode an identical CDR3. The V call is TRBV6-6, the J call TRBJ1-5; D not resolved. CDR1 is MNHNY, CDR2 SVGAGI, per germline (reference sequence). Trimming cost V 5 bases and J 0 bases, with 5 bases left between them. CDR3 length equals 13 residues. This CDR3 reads CASSPNSNQPQHF. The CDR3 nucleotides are TGTGCCAGCAGTCCTAATAGCAATCAGCCCCAGCATTTT.

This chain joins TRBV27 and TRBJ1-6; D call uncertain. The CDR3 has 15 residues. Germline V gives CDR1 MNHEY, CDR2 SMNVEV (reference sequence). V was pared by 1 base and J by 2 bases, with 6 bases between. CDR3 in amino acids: CASSLYRTYNSPLHF. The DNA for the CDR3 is TGTGCCAGCAGTTTATACCGAACCTATAATTCACCCCTCCACTTT.

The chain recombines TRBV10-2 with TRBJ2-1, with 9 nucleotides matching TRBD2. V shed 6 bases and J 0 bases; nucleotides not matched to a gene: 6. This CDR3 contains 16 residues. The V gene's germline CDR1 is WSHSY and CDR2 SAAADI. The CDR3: CASSQMTSGSYNEQFF. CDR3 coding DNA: TGCGCCAGCAGCCAGATGACTAGCGGCTCCTACAATGAGCAGTTCTTC.

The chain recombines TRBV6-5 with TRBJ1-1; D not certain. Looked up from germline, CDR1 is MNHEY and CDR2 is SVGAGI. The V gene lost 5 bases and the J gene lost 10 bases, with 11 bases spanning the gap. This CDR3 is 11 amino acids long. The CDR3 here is CASSHTTGAFF. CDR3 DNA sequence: TGTGCCAGCAGTCACACGACGGGAGCTTTCTTT.

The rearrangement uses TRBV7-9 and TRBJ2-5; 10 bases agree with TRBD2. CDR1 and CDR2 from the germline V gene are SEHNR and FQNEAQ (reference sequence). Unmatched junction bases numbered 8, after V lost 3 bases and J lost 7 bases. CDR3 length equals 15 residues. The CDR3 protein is CASSLASGGEGTQYF. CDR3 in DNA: TGTGCCAGCAGCTTGGCTAGCGGGGGTGAGGGGACCCAGTACTTC.

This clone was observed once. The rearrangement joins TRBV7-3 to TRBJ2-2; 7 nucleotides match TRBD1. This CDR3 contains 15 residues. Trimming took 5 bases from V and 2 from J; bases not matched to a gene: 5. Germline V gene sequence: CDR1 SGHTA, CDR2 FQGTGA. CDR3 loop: CASSRQGYNTGELFF. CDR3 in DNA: TGTGCCAGCAGCCGACAGGGATACAACACCGGGGAGCTGTTTTTT. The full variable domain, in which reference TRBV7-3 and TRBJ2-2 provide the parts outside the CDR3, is GAGVSQTPSNKVTEKGKYVELRCDPISGHTALYWYRQSLGQGPEFLIYFQGTGAADDSGLPNDRFFAVRPEGSVSTLKIQRTERGDSAVYLCASSRQGYNTGELFFGEGSRLTVL.

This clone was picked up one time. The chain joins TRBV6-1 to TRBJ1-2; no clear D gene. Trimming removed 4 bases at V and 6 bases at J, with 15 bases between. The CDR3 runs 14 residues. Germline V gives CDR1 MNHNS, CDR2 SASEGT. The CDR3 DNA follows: TGTGCCAGCAGTGCCCAATTCGTGGGGAATGGCTACACCTTC. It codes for CASSAQFVGNGYTF.

CDR3 loop: CSVSPQGYTNYGYTF. The CDR3 DNA sequence: TGCAGCGTATCTCCACAGGGCTATACTAACTATGGCTACACCTTC. The rearrangement links TRBV29-1 to TRBJ1-2; D perhaps matches TRBD1 (6 bases). The CDR3 is 15 amino acids. Germline loops: CDR1 SQVTM, CDR2 ANQGSEA. The V and J ends lost 6 bases and 0 bases respectively, with 17 bases between them.

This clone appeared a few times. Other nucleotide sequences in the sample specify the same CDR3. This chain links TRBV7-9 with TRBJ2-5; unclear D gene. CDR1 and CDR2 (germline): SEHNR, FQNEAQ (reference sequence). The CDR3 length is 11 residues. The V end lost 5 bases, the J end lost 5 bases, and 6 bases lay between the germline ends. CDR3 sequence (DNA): TGTGCCAGCAGCCCCTCGGAGACCCAGTACTTC. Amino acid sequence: CASSPSETQYF.

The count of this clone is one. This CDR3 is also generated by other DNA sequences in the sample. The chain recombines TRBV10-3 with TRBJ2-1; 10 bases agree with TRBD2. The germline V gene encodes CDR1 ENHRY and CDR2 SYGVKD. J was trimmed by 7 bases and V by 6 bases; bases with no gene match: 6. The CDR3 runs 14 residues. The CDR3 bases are TGTGCCATCAGCCCCGGGACTAGCGCGAATGAGCAGTTCTTC. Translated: CAISPGTSANEQFF.

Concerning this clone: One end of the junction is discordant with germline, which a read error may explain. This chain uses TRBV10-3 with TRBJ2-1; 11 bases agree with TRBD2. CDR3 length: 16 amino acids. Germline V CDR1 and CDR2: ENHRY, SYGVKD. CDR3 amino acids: CAIREFGTSGYNEQFF. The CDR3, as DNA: TGTGCCATCAGGGAGTTTGGGACTAGCGGATACAATGAGCAGTTCTTC.

This chain's CDR3 is CASTLGRDFTDTQYF. In nucleotides, the CDR3 is TGTGCCAGCACTTTAGGGCGCGACTTCACAGATACGCAGTATTTT. The chain joins TRBV6-5 to TRBJ2-3; D gene uncertain. V was pared by 7 bases and J by 2 bases, with 16 bases between. The CDR3 is 15 amino acids. CDR1 MNHEY and CDR2 SVGAGI come from the germline V gene.

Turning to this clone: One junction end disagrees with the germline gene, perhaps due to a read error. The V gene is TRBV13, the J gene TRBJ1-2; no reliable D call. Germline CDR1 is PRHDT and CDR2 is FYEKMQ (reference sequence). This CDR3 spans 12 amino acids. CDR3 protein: CASSLKRAEKDF. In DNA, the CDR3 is TGTGCCAGCAGCTTAAAACGGGCCGAAAAGGATTTC.

In nucleotides, the CDR3 is TGTGCCAGCAGCGTGGGACAGGCGGCCTACGAGCAGTACTTC. Translated: CASSVGQAAYEQYF. The gene calls are TRBV9 and TRBJ2-7; 8 bases are a match to TRBD1. The CDR3 spans 14 residues. V lost 2 bases to trimming and J lost 2 bases; unmatched junction nucleotides: 3. Germline V gene data show CDR1 as SGDLS and CDR2 as YYNGEE.

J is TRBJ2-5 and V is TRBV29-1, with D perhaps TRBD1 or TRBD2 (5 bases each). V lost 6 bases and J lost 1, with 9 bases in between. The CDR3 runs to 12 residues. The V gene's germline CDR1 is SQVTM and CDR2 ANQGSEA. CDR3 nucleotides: TGCAGCGTCTCCGGGACCCAAGAGACCCAGTACTTC. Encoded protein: CSVSGTQETQYF.

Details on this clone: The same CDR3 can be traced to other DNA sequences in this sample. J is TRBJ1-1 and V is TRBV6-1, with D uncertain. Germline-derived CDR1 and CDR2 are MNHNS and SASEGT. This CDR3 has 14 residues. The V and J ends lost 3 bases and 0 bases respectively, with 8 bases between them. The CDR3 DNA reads TGTGCCAGCAGTGATCCGGGGATGAACACTGAAGCTTTCTTT. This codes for CASSDPGMNTEAFF.

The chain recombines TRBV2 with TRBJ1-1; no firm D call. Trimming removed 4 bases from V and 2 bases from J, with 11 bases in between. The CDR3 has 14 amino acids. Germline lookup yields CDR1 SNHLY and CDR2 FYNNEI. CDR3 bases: TGTGCCAGCAGTGTCGTAAGCGCCAACACTGAAGCTTTCTTT. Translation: CASSVVSANTEAFF. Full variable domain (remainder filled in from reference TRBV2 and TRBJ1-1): EPEVTQTPSHQVTQMGQEVILRCVPISNHLYFYWYRQILGQKVEFLVSFYNNEISEKSEIFDDQFSVERPDGSNFTLKIRSTKLEDSAMYFCASSVVSANTEAFFGQGTRLTVV.

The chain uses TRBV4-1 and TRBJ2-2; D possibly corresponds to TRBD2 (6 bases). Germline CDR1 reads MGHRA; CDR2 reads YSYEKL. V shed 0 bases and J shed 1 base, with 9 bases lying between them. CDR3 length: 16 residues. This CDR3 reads CASSQDSGRNTGELFF. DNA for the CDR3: TGCGCCAGCAGCCAAGATTCCGGGAGGAACACCGGGGAGCTGTTTTTT.